The 10 T cell receptor beta chains presented below share a single source sample, sequenced in a study of OX40 agonist ivuxolimab in advanced cancers. The library came from the immunoSEQ multiplex PCR assay. In its TCRdb copy, this immuneACCESS table keeps in-frame sequences only and misses some clones. Where compared with another copy, unresolved V genes explain less than half of these, and the others have no known cause. The sample records 55,000 to 70,000 clones, over 85% of which are singletons. The top ten constitute more than 0.85% of the sample. The sample was CD4+ or CD8+ T cells sorted from blood, taken in a trial of the OX40 agonist ivuxolimab. The source is an adult with an advanced solid tumor such as melanoma, head and neck, liver or kidney cancer.

The chain is built from TRBV5-1 and TRBJ1-1; D remains unclear. CDR1 is SGHRS and CDR2 is YFSETQ in the germline V gene. The CDR3 totals 14 residues. The V end lost 4 bases, the J end lost 1 base, and 11 bases lay between the germline ends. DNA for the CDR3: TGCGCCAGCAGCGGGAACGTGGAGAACACTGAAGCTTTCTTT. Translated, it gives CASSGNVENTEAFF.

The V gene is TRBV6-1, the J gene TRBJ2-1, with D tentatively TRBD2 (5 bases). Germline assignment: CDR1 MNHNS and CDR2 SASEGT. The length of the CDR3 is 15 residues. Deletions cut 8 bases from V and 7 bases from J, with 21 bases between. The CDR3 nucleotides are TGTGCCAGCGTACCGGGGTTTAGGACCCCGAATGAGCAGTTCTTC. Residues: CASVPGFRTPNEQFF.

The chain uses TRBV19 and TRBJ1-1, with 10 bases fitting TRBD1. Germline V gene data show CDR1 as LNHDA and CDR2 as SQIVND (reference sequence). V lost 7 bases and J lost 5; bases outside the gene matches: 7. The CDR3 has 14 residues. Here the CDR3 DNA reads TGTGCCAGTACTGACAGGGGGCGAGAAACTGAAGCTTTCTTT. Translation: CASTDRGRETEAFF. The full variable domain, in which reference TRBV19 and TRBJ1-1 provide the parts outside the CDR3, is DGGITQSPKYLFRKEGQNVTLSCEQNLNHDAMYWYRQDPGQGLRLIYYSQIVNDFQKGDIAEGYSVSREKKESFPLTVTSAQKNPTAFYLCASTDRGRETEAFFGQGTRLTVV.

This clone was observed once. The chain employs TRBV7-9 and TRBJ1-1; D unresolved. V lost 1 base to trimming and J lost 0 bases, with 3 bases between them. The germline V gene has CDR1 SEHNR and CDR2 FQNEAQ (reference sequence). CDR3 length equals 13 residues. The CDR3 reads CASSLEMNTEAFF. CDR3 bases: TGTGCCAGCAGCTTAGAGATGAACACTGAAGCTTTCTTT.

The J gene is TRBJ2-1, the V gene TRBV5-4, with 9 bases matching TRBD1. J gave up 2 bases and V 4 bases, and 7 bases lay outside the gene matches. The CDR3 is 16 amino acids. From germline, CDR1 is SGHNT and CDR2 YYREEE (reference sequence). CDR3 in DNA: TGTGCCAGCAGCATTTTACAGGGGGCACCCTACAATGAGCAGTTCTTC. Encoded protein: CASSILQGAPYNEQFF.

This clone came up once. The chain recombines TRBV19 with TRBJ2-2; 11 bases are a match to TRBD2. J gave up 5 bases and V 5 bases, and 10 bases lay outside the gene matches. This CDR3 is built from 17 residues. The V gene's germline CDR1 is LNHDA and CDR2 SQIVND (reference sequence). For the CDR3, the DNA is TGTGCCAGTAGTGTTATCCGACTAGCGGGGCGGACCGGGGAGCTGTTTTTT. Translated, it gives CASSVIRLAGRTGELFF.

This sequence joins TRBV6-6 and TRBJ1-3, with D unclear. V was clipped by 8 bases and J by 0 bases, with 14 bases between them. Germline V gives CDR1 MNHNY, CDR2 SVGAGI (reference sequence). CDR3 length: 15 residues. The CDR3 coding sequence is TGTGCCAGCTTGGGTAGGGTGGGCTCTGGAAACACCATATATTTT. Its protein is CASLGRVGSGNTIYF.

J is TRBJ1-5 and V is TRBV6-6; D unclear. V dropped 8 bases and J dropped 2 bases, with 13 bases sitting between them. Germline CDR1 and CDR2: MNHNY and SVGAGI (reference sequence). The CDR3 extends over 14 amino acids. CDR3 nucleotide sequence: TGTGCCAGCTCTAAGGATTGGGGCAATCAGCCCCAGCATTTT. Amino acid sequence: CASSKDWGNQPQHF.

The J gene is TRBJ1-1, the V gene TRBV7-2; weak D call: TRBD1 (6 bases). Germline lookup yields CDR1 SGHTA and CDR2 FQGNSA. The CDR3 has 13 residues. V was trimmed by 5 bases and J by 1 base, leaving 8 bases between them. Written as DNA, the CDR3 is TGTGCCAGCAGCATGGGACAGAACACTGAAGCTTTCTTT. This sequence encodes CASSMGQNTEAFF.

The V and J genes are TRBV29-1 and TRBJ2-1; 9 bases map to TRBD2. From germline, CDR1 is SQVTM and CDR2 ANQGSEA. V was pared by 6 bases and J by 7 bases, with 13 bases of the junction left unmatched. This CDR3 has 15 residues. The CDR3 is CSVSRRLAVRNEQFF. Written as DNA, the CDR3 is TGCAGCGTGTCACGGAGACTAGCGGTTCGGAATGAGCAGTTCTTC.